These 16 T cell receptor beta chains came from one sample sequenced in a study of T-cell reconstitution after alpha-beta-depleted transplantation in children. Unique molecular identifiers were used to barcode this TCRbeta library. TCRdb recomputed calls from the PCR reads with MiXCR, one row per CDR3 protein. The sample lists about 90,000 distinct CDR3 sequences, 7% to 10% occurring once. The sequencing here drew on PBMCs from the stem cell graft donor, taken from the stem cell graft. The receptors originated from a human donor who donated a stem cell graft to a child with congenital amegakaryocytic thrombocytopenia.

The chain employs TRBV20-1 and TRBJ1-5, with a tentative D call TRBD1 (5 bases). V was clipped by 2 bases and J by 0 bases, with 20 bases between them. Germline V gives CDR1 DFQATT, CDR2 SNEGSKA (reference sequence). The CDR3 covers 18 residues. CDR3 residues: CSARLSGPTRFSNQPQHF. The CDR3 region has the DNA TGCAGTGCTAGATTATCGGGGCCGACGAGATTTAGCAATCAGCCCCAGCATTTT.

The sample holds many counts of this clonotype. The V gene is TRBV29-1, the J gene TRBJ2-1, with D perhaps TRBD1 (6 bases). Trimming left V 6 bases short and J 9 bases short, with 27 bases between. This CDR3 contains 16 residues. Germline lookup yields CDR1 SQVTM and CDR2 ANQGSEA. CDR3 protein: CSVEGRWTAFAGEQFF. The DNA for the CDR3 is TGCAGCGTCGAGGGCCGGTGGACAGCCTTCGCGGGTGAGCAGTTCTTC.

This clonotype occurred many times. This sequence joins TRBV15 and TRBJ2-1; maybe TRBD2 (5 bases). Trimming removed 3 bases at V and 7 bases at J, with 10 bases between. There are 13 residues in the CDR3. Germline V gene lookup returns CDR1 LNHNV and CDR2 YYDKDF (reference sequence). The CDR3, as DNA: TGTGCCACCAGCAGGGCTGGCGGGAATGAGCAGTTCTTC. The encoded protein is CATSRAGGNEQFF.

This clonotype has at least ten counts. The CDR3, as DNA: TGCGCCAGCAGCGCAGGACAGGGGCCCTACAATGAGCAGTTCTTC. Translation gives CASSAGQGPYNEQFF. The chain recombines TRBV5-1 with TRBJ2-1, with 9 bases that match TRBD1. V shed 4 bases, J shed 2 bases, and the junction held 4 bases outside the gene matches. Germline V gives CDR1 SGHRS, CDR2 YFSETQ. The CDR3 runs to 15 residues.

This clonotype was counted at least ten times. The rearrangement uses TRBV27 and TRBJ1-5; D perhaps matches TRBD1 (5 bases). CDR3 length: 14 residues. The ends were cut back, 2 bases at V and 7 bases at J, with 12 bases in the middle. Germline-derived CDR1 and CDR2 are MNHEY and SMNVEV (reference sequence). Here the CDR3 reads CASSLVLGAQPQHF. The DNA for the CDR3 is TGTGCCAGCAGTTTAGTACTAGGGGCCCAGCCCCAGCATTTT.

This clonotype was seen repeatedly, ten times or more. The chain recombines TRBV4-1 with TRBJ2-5; D could derive from TRBD1 or TRBD2 (6 bases each). The CDR3 covers 13 residues. The V gene's germline CDR1 is MGHRA and CDR2 YSYEKL. V lost 1 base and J lost 5, with 8 bases in between. The CDR3 sequence: CASSQGGAETQYF. In DNA form, the CDR3 reads TGCGCCAGCAGCCAAGGGGGGGCGGAGACCCAGTACTTC.

This clonotype was recorded many times. This chain links TRBV4-1 with TRBJ2-2; 9 positions match TRBD2. The CDR3 is made up of 16 amino acids. Trimming cost V 1 base and J 2 bases; bases outside gene matches: 2. Per the germline V gene, CDR1 is MGHRA and CDR2 is YSYEKL. CDR3 coding DNA: TGCGCCAGCAGCCAAGCTAGCGGGGCAAACACCGGGGAGCTGTTTTTT. As protein: CASSQASGANTGELFF.

This clonotype was seen at least ten times. This chain connects TRBV7-9 to TRBJ1-4; D is undetermined. Germline V gene sequence: CDR1 SEHNR, CDR2 FQNEAQ (reference sequence). Trimming removed 5 bases at V and 4 bases at J, with 14 bases between. This CDR3 is built from 15 residues. CDR3 sequence: CASSPRGQINEKLFF. The CDR3, as DNA: TGTGCCAGCAGCCCCCGCGGGCAGATTAATGAAAAACTGTTTTTT.

This sequence joins TRBV6-6 and TRBJ2-3, with D perhaps matching TRBD2 (7 bases). The germline gives CDR1 MNHNY, CDR2 SVGAGI (reference sequence). Trimming removed 3 bases at V and 6 bases at J, with 10 bases between. The CDR3 length is 13 residues. The CDR3 loop reads CASSYRGGDTQYF. For the CDR3, the DNA is TGTGCCAGCAGTTATCGCGGGGGCGATACGCAGTATTTT.

This clonotype was seen ten or more times. The chain has TRBV5-1 and TRBJ2-2; D perhaps matches TRBD1 (7 bases). The CDR3 is 15 amino acids. V was pared by 7 bases and J by 4 bases, with 17 bases between. Germline-derived CDR1 and CDR2 are SGHRS and YFSETQ. CDR3 in DNA: TGCGCCAGCGCAGGTTTTCAGGGGGGCACCGGGGAGCTGTTTTTT. Its protein product is CASAGFQGGTGELFF.

Turning to this clonotype: A much larger clone lies one base from this, so it may be a read error. Here the CDR3 omits its conserved ending phenylalanine or tryptophan, so a read error is the likely source. The gene calls are TRBV5-6 and TRBJ2-2, with a tentative D call TRBD2 (5 bases). The CDR3 has 14 residues. Per the germline V gene, CDR1 is SGHDT and CDR2 is YYEEEE. Deletions cut 4 bases from V and 5 bases from J, with 12 bases between. The CDR3 coding sequence is TGTGCCAGCAGCAGAGCGGAAGGGACCGGGGAGCTGTTTCTT. This sequence encodes CASSRAEGTGELFL.

This clonotype was recorded many times. The rearrangement links TRBV30 to TRBJ2-1, with 9 bases aligning to TRBD2. V was clipped by 1 base and J by 15 bases; unmatched bases: 10. CDR3 length equals 13 residues. Germline values: CDR1 GTSNPN, CDR2 SVGIG (reference sequence). In nucleotides, the CDR3 is TGTGCCTGGAGTGGGTCCGGGACTAGCAATCCGTTCTTC. This sequence encodes CAWSGSGTSNPFF.

This clonotype was recorded many times. The genes are TRBV20-1 and TRBJ2-5, with D perhaps TRBD1 (6 bases). V lost 0 bases and J lost 4, with 15 bases in between. The CDR3 length is 15 residues. Germline V gives CDR1 DFQATT, CDR2 SNEGSKA (reference sequence). CDR3 DNA sequence: TGCAGTGCTAGAGAAGGGGGATGGGATGGAGAGACCCAGTACTTC. Translating it yields CSAREGGWDGETQYF.

This clonotype was detected many times. The CDR3 DNA is TGCAGCGTTGATAGCGGGACCGGCTCCTACGAGCAGTACTTC. Translating gives CSVDSGTGSYEQYF. The rearrangement uses TRBV29-1 and TRBJ2-7, with 8 bases lining up with TRBD2. This CDR3 comprises 14 residues. Per germline, CDR1 SQVTM and CDR2 ANQGSEA. The junction had 4 bases not matched to a gene; V was cut back by 3 bases and J by 0 bases.

This clonotype was recorded many times. The V call is TRBV27, the J call TRBJ1-5; a possible D gene is TRBD1 (6 bases). The V gene lost 5 bases and the J gene lost 3 bases, with 14 bases spanning the gap. This CDR3 region has 15 residues. The germline gives CDR1 MNHEY, CDR2 SMNVEV (reference sequence). The CDR3 DNA reads as TGTGCCAGCAGTCCCATGGGACAAACCAATCAGCCCCAGCATTTT. It encodes CASSPMGQTNQPQHF.

This clonotype was detected many times. The chain links TRBV14 to TRBJ2-7; D not certain. In germline, CDR1 is SGHDN, CDR2 FVKESK. Deletions cut 5 bases from V and 0 bases from J, with 5 bases between. CDR3 length: 12 amino acids. The CDR3 DNA sequence: TGTGCCAGCAGCGCCCACTCCTACGAGCAGTACTTC. Protein sequence: CASSAHSYEQYF.